This T cell receptor (beta chain) was profiled in a study of blood T cells in healthy people across ages. The wider study: For every two T cells, template switching captured about one barcoded beta molecule.

In the case of this clonotype: What it recognizes is unknown.

Next came a second PCR, run for about 7 to 12 cycles, which used a sample-barcoded 5' primer along with a J-beta primer mix. TCRdb re-called the 5' RACE reads with MiXCR, one entry per CDR3 protein. The sample records roughly 650,000 distinct CDR3 sequences, about a third being singletons. V lost 5 bases, J lost 0 bases, and 10 bases stayed unmatched. CDR3 length: 20 amino acids. Germline CDR1 and CDR2: SGHTA and FQGTGA. Study conclusions and caveats: The lack of PBMC sorting stopped any conclusive naive versus antigen-experienced comparison.

The chain couples TRBV7-3 to TRBJ2-1, with 16 bases aligning to TRBD2. This clonotype was sampled from an elderly woman in good health. The sample was blood. This CDR3 reads CASSQGLAGGPVGSYNEQFF. The CDR3 nucleotides are TGTGCCAGCAGCCAGGGACTAGCGGGGGGGCCGGTTGGCTCCTACAATGAGCAGTTCTTC.